The rows below give T cell receptor beta chains drawn from one sample of a study of OX40 agonist ivuxolimab in advanced cancers. Produced via immunoSEQ multiplex PCR; TCRdb's table is partial and in-frame only. The repertoire consists of about 64,000 clones, with around four fifths occurring once and the leading ten covering around 9.5%. The sample in question was CD4+ or CD8+ T cells sorted from blood, obtained in a trial of the OX40 agonist ivuxolimab. The receptors were gathered from an adult with an advanced solid tumor such as melanoma, head and neck, liver or kidney cancer. Each CDR3 is given with its conserved first and last residue. Clone size is shown for a subset of rows, as once, few, many or a class of expanded clone.

abundance | v_gene | CDR3aa
once | TRBV19 | CASSTGTDSGANVLTF
once | TRBV7-2 | CASSRVTEAFF
NA | TRBV25-1 | CASQSGGNTDTQYF
few | TRBV7-2 | CASSLAGGLSEQYF
NA | TRBV7-3 | CASSLNVLAGNVQFF
NA | TRBV7-2 | CASSITGAKSTDTQYF
once | TRBV11-3 | CASSLAGDRGNYGYTF
NA | TRBV11-3 | CASSKGQFLSGANVLTF
NA | TRBV5-4 | CASRLRGDTQYF
NA | TRBV4-3 | CASSQAGKLYGYTF
NA | TRBV6-5 | CASTSRAPYEQYF
once | TRBV4-2 | CASSQREGETQYF
NA | TRBV7-9 | CASSPTGGSQPQHF
once | TRBV7-2 | CASSLGGVSSYEQYF
NA | TRBV6-1 | CASRMTGTGEKLFF
NA | TRBV5-4 | CASSQGTENSNQPQHF
NA | TRBV7-9 | CASSLAGASEAFF
NA | TRBV21-1 | CASSKVGWEDIEPDTQYF
few | TRBV10-3 | CAISDSLDRGNYGYTF
NA | TRBV4-2 | CASSQGTESFYEQYF
NA | TRBV6-5 | CASSYEFSNTEAFF
few | TRBV4-3 | CASSPGTRRELFF
NA | TRBV5-6 | CASSRLAGGYNEQFF
few | TRBV5-5 | CASSQGQGGRKGYTF
NA | TRBV11-2 | CASSFLGGLAKDTQYF
NA | TRBV7-2 | CASSAGTGSYEQYF
NA | TRBV10-3 | CAIRSRDREVAGQYNEQFF
NA | TRBV28 | CASSTRGPEAFF
NA | TRBV2 | CASSSDRVGYTF
NA | TRBV5-1 | CASSLGVLAGGADTQYF
NA | TRBV7-6 | CASSLDVTGSGSVTQYF
NA | TRBV25-1 | CASSAPVGTGHGYTF
NA | TRBV28 | CASNSATSGNTIYF
NA | TRBV6-5 | CASRPRQGPYNEQFF
NA | TRBV19 | CASSPRGDFSPLHF
once | TRBV7-2 | CASSLAGGSSYEQYF
NA | TRBV27 | CASSLWRTRSYEQYF
NA | TRBV5-6 | CASSSGWRGNTIYF
NA | TRBV7-9 | CATLAGSPDTQYF
NA | TRBV18 | CASSPRDPGRETQYF
NA | TRBV6-1 | CASSEGHYSGNTIYF
NA | TRBV5-1 | CASSLIGQAAYEQYF
NA | TRBV12-5 | CASGPRNFGQGGNYGYTF
NA | TRBV6-6 | CASSYSLGSSYEQYF